This TCR beta chain was identified in a study of T cell responses to AZD1222 COVID-19 vaccine. The germline gives CDR1 MNHEY, CDR2 SMNVEV (reference sequence). V lost 2 bases and J 5 bases, leaving 15 bases between the germline ends. This CDR3 comprises 16 residues. Turning to this clone: The antigen is unknown.

Some clones are missing from TCRdb's copy, which holds only in-frame ones; the method was immunoSEQ multiplex PCR. This table has over 90,000 clones, around 87% appearing once. Points from the study as a whole: Along spike, vaccine-associated CD4 TCRs were found throughout, with dominance at 160-218 and 743-854. Only a handful of AZD1222 recipients, several in all, had baseline seropositivity.

The chain recombines TRBV27 with TRBJ1-4, with D possibly being TRBD1 (5 bases). The receptor's source is an adult in good health. The sample here was peripheral blood, taken on day 0 of AZD1222 vaccination. CDR3 sequence reads: CASSLRDPRGNEKLFF. As DNA, the CDR3 is TGTGCCAGCAGTTTACGGGACCCTCGAGGGAATGAAAAACTGTTTTTT.